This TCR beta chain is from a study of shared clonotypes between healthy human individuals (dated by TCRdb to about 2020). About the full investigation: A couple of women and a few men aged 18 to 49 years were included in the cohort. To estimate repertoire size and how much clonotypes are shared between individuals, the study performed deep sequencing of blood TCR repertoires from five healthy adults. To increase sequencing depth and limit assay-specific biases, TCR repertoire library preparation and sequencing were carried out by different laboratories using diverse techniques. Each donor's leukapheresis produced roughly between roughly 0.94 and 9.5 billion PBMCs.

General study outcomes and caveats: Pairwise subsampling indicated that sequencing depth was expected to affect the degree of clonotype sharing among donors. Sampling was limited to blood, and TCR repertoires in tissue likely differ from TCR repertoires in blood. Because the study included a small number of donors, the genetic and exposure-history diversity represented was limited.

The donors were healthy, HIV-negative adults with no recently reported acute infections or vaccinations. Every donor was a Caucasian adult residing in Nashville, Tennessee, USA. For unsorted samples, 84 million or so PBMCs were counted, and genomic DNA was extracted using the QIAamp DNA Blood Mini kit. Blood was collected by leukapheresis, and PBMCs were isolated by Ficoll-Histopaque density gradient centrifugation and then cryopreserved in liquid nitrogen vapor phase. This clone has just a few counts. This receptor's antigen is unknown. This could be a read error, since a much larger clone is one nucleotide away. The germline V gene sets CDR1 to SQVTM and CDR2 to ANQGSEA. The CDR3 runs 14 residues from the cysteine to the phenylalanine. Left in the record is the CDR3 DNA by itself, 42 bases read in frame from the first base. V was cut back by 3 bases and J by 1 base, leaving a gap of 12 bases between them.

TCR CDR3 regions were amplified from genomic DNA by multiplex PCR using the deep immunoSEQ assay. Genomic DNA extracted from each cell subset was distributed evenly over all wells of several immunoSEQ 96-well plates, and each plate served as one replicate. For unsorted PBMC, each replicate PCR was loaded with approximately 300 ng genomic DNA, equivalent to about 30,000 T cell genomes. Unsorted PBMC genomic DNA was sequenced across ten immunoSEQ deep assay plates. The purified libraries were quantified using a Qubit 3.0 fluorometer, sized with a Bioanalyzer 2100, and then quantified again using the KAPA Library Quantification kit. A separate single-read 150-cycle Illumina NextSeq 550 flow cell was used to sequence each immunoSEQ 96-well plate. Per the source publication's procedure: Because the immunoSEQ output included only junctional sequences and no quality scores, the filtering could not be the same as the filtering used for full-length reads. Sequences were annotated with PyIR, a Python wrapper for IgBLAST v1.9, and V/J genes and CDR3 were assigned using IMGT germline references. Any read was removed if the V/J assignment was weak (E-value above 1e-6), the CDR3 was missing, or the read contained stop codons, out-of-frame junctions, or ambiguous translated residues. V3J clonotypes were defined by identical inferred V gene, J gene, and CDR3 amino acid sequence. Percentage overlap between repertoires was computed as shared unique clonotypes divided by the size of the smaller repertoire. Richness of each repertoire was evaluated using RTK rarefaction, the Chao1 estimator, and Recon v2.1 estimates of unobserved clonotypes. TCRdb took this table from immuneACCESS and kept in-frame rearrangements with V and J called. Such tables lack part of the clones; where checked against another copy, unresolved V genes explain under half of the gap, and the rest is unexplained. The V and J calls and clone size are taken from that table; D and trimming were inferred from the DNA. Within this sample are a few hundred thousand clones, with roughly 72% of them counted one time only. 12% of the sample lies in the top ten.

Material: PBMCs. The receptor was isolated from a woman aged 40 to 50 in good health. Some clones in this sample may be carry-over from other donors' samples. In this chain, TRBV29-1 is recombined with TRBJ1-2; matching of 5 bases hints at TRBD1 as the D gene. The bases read TGCAGCGTTGATGATGAGGGGAATAACTATGGCTACACCTTC. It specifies CSVDDEGNNYGYTF.